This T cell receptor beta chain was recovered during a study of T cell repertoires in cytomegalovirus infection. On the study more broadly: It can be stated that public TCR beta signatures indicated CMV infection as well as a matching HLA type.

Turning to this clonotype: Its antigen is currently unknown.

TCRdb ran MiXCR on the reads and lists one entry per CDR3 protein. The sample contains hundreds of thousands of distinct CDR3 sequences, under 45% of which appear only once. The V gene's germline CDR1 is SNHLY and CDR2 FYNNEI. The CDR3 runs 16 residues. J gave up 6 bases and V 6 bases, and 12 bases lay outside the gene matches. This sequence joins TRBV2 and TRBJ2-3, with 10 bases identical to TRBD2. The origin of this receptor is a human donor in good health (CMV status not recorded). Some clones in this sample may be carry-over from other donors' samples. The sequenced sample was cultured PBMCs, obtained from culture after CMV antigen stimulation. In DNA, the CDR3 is TGTGCCAGCAGCCTCCTTAGCGGGAGGCGCCCCGATACGCAGTATTTT. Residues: CASSLLSGRRPDTQYF.